The 29 T cell receptor beta chains listed next were all sequenced from one sample in a study of cytomegalovirus exposure and HLA in healthy donors. Vbeta (60) and Jbeta (13) primers were used in the PCR. Method: immunoSEQ multiplex PCR; TCRdb's copy keeps in-frame clones and lacks some. The sample holds approximately 150,000 clones, just under 75% seen once. Sequencing input: PBMCs. All receptors come from a young woman in good health and CMV-seronegative.

The chain couples TRBV2 to TRBJ1-4, with 7 bases that match TRBD1. The CDR3 consists of 14 residues. V was clipped by 2 bases and J by 7 bases; unmatched bases: 4. Germline CDR1 is SNHLY and CDR2 is FYNNEI. The CDR3 DNA reads as TGTGCCAGCAGTGAAAGTCGGGACAGTGAAAAACTGTTTTTT. Its translation: CASSESRDSEKLFF.

This clone was recorded once. The chain links TRBV19 to TRBJ2-5, with 10 positions matching TRBD1. Germline trimming cut 8 bases from V and 1 base from J; bases unmatched to any gene: 4. CDR3 length equals 14 residues. Germline V gene lookup returns CDR1 LNHDA and CDR2 SQIVND (reference sequence). The CDR3 is CASSDRGFQETQYF. CDR3 bases: TGTGCCAGTTCGGACAGGGGGTTCCAAGAGACCCAGTACTTC.

V gene TRBV27 combines with J gene TRBJ2-2; D might be TRBD2 (6 bases). The CDR3 consists of 15 residues. Germline CDR1 reads MNHEY; CDR2 reads SMNVEV (reference sequence). Deletions cut 3 bases from V and 3 bases from J, with 11 bases between. CDR3 nucleotide sequence: TGTGCCAGCAGTTTCGGTCTAGCGTACACCGGGGAGCTGTTTTTT. Amino acid sequence: CASSFGLAYTGELFF.

The rearrangement links TRBV4-2 to TRBJ2-3; the match to TRBD2 covers 9 bases. Germline V gene lookup returns CDR1 LGHNA and CDR2 YNFKEQ. V trimming: 1 base; J trimming: 4 bases; junction bases outside the gene matches: 3. The CDR3 runs 15 residues. The CDR3 coding sequence is TGTGCCAGCAGCCAAGCTAGCGGGGAAGCAGATACGCAGTATTTT. Protein sequence: CASSQASGEADTQYF.

This rearrangement joins TRBV19 to TRBJ2-1, with TRBD2 matching 8 bases. The CDR3 has 14 residues. From germline, CDR1 is LNHDA and CDR2 SQIVND (reference sequence). Germline trimming cut 1 base from V and 7 bases from J; bases unmatched to any gene: 3. Here the CDR3 reads CASSIGLARNEQFF. The CDR3 bases are TGTGCCAGTAGTATAGGACTAGCGCGGAATGAGCAGTTCTTC.

The rearrangement joins TRBV7-9 to TRBJ1-1; D gene unclear. The CDR3 is 13 amino acids. Trimming cost V 3 bases and J 3 bases, with 8 bases left between them. The V gene's germline CDR1 is SEHNR and CDR2 FQNEAQ (reference sequence). CDR3 sequence reads: CASSFELHTEAFF. The DNA of the CDR3 is TGTGCCAGCAGCTTCGAACTACACACTGAAGCTTTCTTT.

This clone was picked up a small number of times. The rearrangement uses TRBV11-2 and TRBJ2-7; TRBD2 is a possible D gene (6 bases). The CDR3 is 15 amino acids. CDR1 and CDR2 (germline): SGHAT, FQNNGV. V was trimmed by 0 bases and J by 2 bases, leaving 11 bases between them. This chain's CDR3 is CASSLDLRGPYEQYV. CDR3 sequence (DNA): TGTGCCAGCAGCTTAGATCTGCGGGGCCCCTACGAGCAGTACGTC.

The rearrangement joins TRBV5-1 to TRBJ2-5; 8 nucleotides align to TRBD2. The CDR3 covers 16 residues. Germline-derived CDR1 and CDR2 are SGHRS and YFSETQ. The ends lost 2 bases at V and 5 bases at J; junction bases unmatched: 11. Here the CDR3 reads CASSFSLAGGRETQYF. CDR3 coding DNA: TGCGCCAGCAGCTTCAGCCTAGCGGGTGGGAGGGAGACCCAGTACTTC.

V and J are TRBV19 and TRBJ1-6; D is unclear. CDR3 length equals 16 residues. Trimming shortened V by 4 bases and J by 0 bases, and 10 bases separated the two germline ends. Per germline, CDR1 LNHDA and CDR2 SQIVND (reference sequence). CDR3 residues: CASSRTASSYNSPLHF. CDR3 nucleotide sequence: TGTGCCAGTAGTAGGACTGCGAGCTCCTATAATTCACCCCTCCACTTT.

The V and J genes are TRBV5-6 and TRBJ1-1, with D perhaps matching TRBD1 (5 bases). The CDR3 contains 14 residues. Trimming pared 0 bases from V and 0 bases from J, leaving 6 bases between. Germline CDR1 SGHDT, CDR2 YYEEEE. The CDR3 loop reads CASSLAGMNTEAFF. The CDR3, as DNA: TGTGCCAGCAGCTTGGCAGGGATGAACACTGAAGCTTTCTTT.

The chain couples TRBV5-1 to TRBJ1-1; 7 positions match TRBD1. The CDR3 spans 15 residues. The germline gives CDR1 SGHRS, CDR2 YFSETQ. V was clipped by 4 bases and J by 0 bases; unmatched bases: 6. As DNA, the CDR3 is TGCGCCAGCAGCCTTCGGACAGGTTTGAACACTGAAGCTTTCTTT. This translates into CASSLRTGLNTEAFF.

V is TRBV4-2 and J is TRBJ2-1; 11 bases line up with TRBD2. The CDR3 covers 16 residues. Germline-derived CDR1 and CDR2 are LGHNA and YNFKEQ. V lost 0 bases, J lost 4 bases, and 2 bases stayed unmatched. CDR3 sequence: CASSQDTSGGYNEQFF. DNA of the CDR3: TGTGCCAGCAGCCAAGATACTAGCGGGGGATACAATGAGCAGTTCTTC.

The chain has TRBV10-3 and TRBJ1-1, with D perhaps matching TRBD1 (5 bases). Germline V gene sequence: CDR1 ENHRY, CDR2 SYGVKD. CDR3 size: 16 residues. The germline V and J ends were trimmed by 7 bases and 2 bases, with 20 bases remaining between them. The CDR3 DNA sequence: TGTGCCATCACCCCTGGGGGGGTTGAAGTCAACACTGAAGCTTTCTTT. Its translation is CAITPGGVEVNTEAFF.

The chain is built from TRBV29-1 and TRBJ2-3, with 12 bases matching TRBD1. Trimming removed 8 bases from V and 6 bases from J; junction bases left unmatched: 9. This CDR3 is 14 amino acids long. CDR1 is SQVTM, CDR2 ANQGSEA, per germline. CDR3 in amino acids: CSTSPGQGADTQYF. The CDR3 DNA reads TGCAGCACCAGTCCGGGACAGGGGGCTGATACGCAGTATTTT.

The chain recombines TRBV7-9 with TRBJ2-5; no firm D call. The CDR3 spans 13 residues. Germline values: CDR1 SEHNR, CDR2 FQNEAQ (reference sequence). Trimming removed 4 bases from V and 0 bases from J, with 6 bases in between. The CDR3 nucleotides read TGTGCCAGCAGCTCTCGGGACCAAGAGACCCAGTACTTC. Encoded protein: CASSSRDQETQYF.

This clone was counted once. This chain joins TRBV19 and TRBJ2-1; 7 bases agree with TRBD1. Losses at the gene ends were 3 bases for V and 1 base for J; bases not matched to a gene: 6. The CDR3 contains 16 residues. Germline V CDR1 and CDR2: LNHDA, SQIVND (reference sequence). As DNA, the CDR3 is TGTGCCAGTAGTATGGGCCGGGACAGATCCTACAATGAGCAGTTCTTC. Translation gives CASSMGRDRSYNEQFF. Drawing the rest from reference TRBV19 and TRBJ2-1, the complete variable domain is DGGITQSPKYLFRKEGQNVTLSCEQNLNHDAMYWYRQDPGQGLRLIYYSQIVNDFQKGDIAEGYSVSREKKESFPLTVTSAQKNPTAFYLCASSMGRDRSYNEQFFGPGTRLTVL.

V and J are TRBV7-9 and TRBJ1-1; a weak D match, TRBD1 (5 bases). There are 12 residues in the CDR3. V was trimmed by 3 bases and J by 5 bases, leaving 7 bases between them. CDR1 and CDR2 (germline): SEHNR, FQNEAQ (reference sequence). CDR3 bases: TGTGCCAGCAGCTTCGACAGTACTGAAGCTTTCTTT. Its protein is CASSFDSTEAFF.

The rearrangement joins TRBV2 to TRBJ2-2; 10 nucleotides match TRBD1. V trimming: 1 base; J trimming: 5 bases; junction bases outside the gene matches: 1. The CDR3 sequence is 15 residues long. CDR1 is SNHLY and CDR2 is FYNNEI in the germline V gene. For the CDR3, the DNA is TGTGCCAGCAGTGAAGGACAGGGGGCGACCGGGGAGCTGTTTTTT. This codes for CASSEGQGATGELFF.

The rearrangement uses TRBV28 and TRBJ1-2; TRBD1 matches 7 bases. With 7 bases clipped from V and 2 bases from J, the junction kept 7 bases outside the gene matches. CDR3 length: 14 residues. Germline loops: CDR1 MDHEN, CDR2 SYDVKM. CDR3 DNA sequence: TGTGCCAGCACAATATCGGGACAGAACTATGGCTACACCTTC. Translation: CASTISGQNYGYTF.

This chain connects TRBV6-6 to TRBJ1-6; no firm D call. V shed 6 bases and J shed 8 bases, with 11 bases lying between them. The CDR3 consists of 13 residues. Germline V gives CDR1 MNHNY, CDR2 SVGAGI (reference sequence). For the CDR3, the DNA is TGTGCCAGCAGGATCCACGAGGATTCACCCCTCCACTTT. It encodes CASRIHEDSPLHF.

The chain links TRBV6-1 to TRBJ2-3, with D possibly matching TRBD1 (5 bases). This CDR3 has 14 amino acids. The V gene's germline CDR1 is MNHNS and CDR2 SASEGT. Between the trimmed V and J ends, which lost 7 bases and 3 bases, there was a span of 14 bases. The CDR3 region has the DNA TGTGCCAGCATTGCTAAGGCAGGGACAGATACGCAGTATTTT. This gives the protein CASIAKAGTDTQYF.

This clone came up once. The gene calls are TRBV5-4 and TRBJ2-5; D is perhaps TRBD2 (5 bases). The CDR3 sequence is 13 residues long. Germline V gene sequence: CDR1 SGHNT, CDR2 YYREEE (reference sequence). Trimming cost V 2 bases and J 5 bases, with 10 bases left between them. CDR3 DNA: TGTGCCAGCAGCTTACTAGTGAGTGAGACCCAGTACTTC. This gives the protein CASSLLVSETQYF.

The chain combines TRBV5-1 with TRBJ2-2; a possible D gene is TRBD2 (6 bases). The length of the CDR3 is 13 residues. Germline V gene lookup returns CDR1 SGHRS and CDR2 YFSETQ. With 3 bases removed from V and 7 bases from J, the gap between germline ends came to 10 bases. The CDR3 is CASSSTGVGELFF. For the CDR3, the DNA is TGCGCCAGCAGCTCAACGGGGGTCGGGGAGCTGTTTTTT.

The chain combines TRBV6-1 with TRBJ1-3, with a weak D call TRBD1 (6 bases). Germline-derived CDR1 and CDR2 are MNHNS and SASEGT. V was cut by 7 bases and J by 5 bases, with 18 bases left in between. The CDR3 contains 15 residues. The CDR3 loop reads CASNTETGRRNTIYF. As DNA, the CDR3 is TGTGCCAGCAACACGGAGACAGGTCGAAGAAACACCATATATTTT.

The CDR3 DNA follows: TGTGCCAGCAGCAACGAGGGTCGGGACACTGAAGCTTTCTTT. As protein: CASSNEGRDTEAFF. V gene TRBV7-4 combines with J gene TRBJ1-1, with D uncertain. V gave up 5 bases and J gave up 3 bases, with 13 bases separating them. The CDR3 runs to 14 residues. From germline, CDR1 is SGHVT and CDR2 SQSDAQ.

This clone showed up just a few times. V gene TRBV7-8 combines with J gene TRBJ2-2; the match to TRBD2 covers 10 bases. J lost 1 base, V lost 5 bases, and 13 bases had no gene match. The germline gives CDR1 SGHVS, CDR2 FQNEAQ. This CDR3 spans 19 amino acids. The CDR3 DNA follows: TGTGCCAGCAGCACATACCCTCGTCCTAGCGGGGGGAACACCGGGGAGCTGTTTTTT. It specifies CASSTYPRPSGGNTGELFF.

The genes are TRBV5-1 and TRBJ2-5; 9 bases align to TRBD2. Unmatched junction bases numbered 8, after V lost 0 bases and J lost 5 bases. Germline assignment: CDR1 SGHRS and CDR2 YFSETQ. The CDR3 is made up of 16 amino acids. Written as DNA, the CDR3 is TGCGCCAGCAGCTTGGGACTAGCGGAGAGGTGGGAGACCCAGTACTTC. As protein: CASSLGLAERWETQYF.

V is TRBV9 and J is TRBJ1-1; 12 bases fit TRBD1. CDR3 length equals 15 residues. Germline trimming cut 3 bases from V and 6 bases from J; bases unmatched to any gene: 6. The germline CDR1 and CDR2 sequences are SGDLS and YYNGEE. Here the CDR3 reads CASSAWDRGLPEAFF. The CDR3, as DNA: TGTGCCAGCAGCGCTTGGGACAGGGGGCTTCCTGAAGCTTTCTTT.

The V call is TRBV4-2, the J call TRBJ1-1; D call uncertain. Trimming left V 1 base short and J 3 bases short, with 9 bases between. Germline V lookup: CDR1 LGHNA, CDR2 YNFKEQ. The CDR3 runs to 14 residues. CDR3 coding DNA: TGTGCCAGCAGCCAAGGAAACTCGGACACTGAAGCTTTCTTT. Protein product: CASSQGNSDTEAFF.